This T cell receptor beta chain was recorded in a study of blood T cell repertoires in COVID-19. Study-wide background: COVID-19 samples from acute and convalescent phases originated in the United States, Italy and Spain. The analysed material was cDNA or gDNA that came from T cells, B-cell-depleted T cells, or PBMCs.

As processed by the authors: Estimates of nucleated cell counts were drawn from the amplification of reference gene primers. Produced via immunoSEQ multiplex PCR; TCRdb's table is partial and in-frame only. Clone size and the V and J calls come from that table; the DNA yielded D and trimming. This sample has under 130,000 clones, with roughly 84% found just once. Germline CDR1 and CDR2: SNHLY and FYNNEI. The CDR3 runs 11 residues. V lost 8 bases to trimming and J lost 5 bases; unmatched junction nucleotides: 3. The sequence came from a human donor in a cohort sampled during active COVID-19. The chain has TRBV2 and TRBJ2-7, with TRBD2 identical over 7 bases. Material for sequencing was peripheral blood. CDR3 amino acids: CASSLADEQYF. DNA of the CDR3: TGTGCCAGCTCTCTAGCGGACGAGCAGTACTTC.